Listed here are 18 T cell receptor beta chains from one sample, sequenced in a study of regulatory T cells in long-lasting Graves disease. Indicated time point: newly diagnosed GD, antithyroid drugs for less than 3 months. The TCR library was made from RNA that had been extracted from PBMCs in TRIzol. Libraries of TCR beta came from iRepertoire HTBI primers plus Arm-PCR of CDR3 regions. MiXCR, run by TCRdb on the multiplex PCR reads, gives a single entry per CDR3 protein. The table shows around 460,000 distinct CDR3 sequences, with 12% to 15% occurring only once. These sequences were also reported in another study, on T cells in Graves' hyperthyroidism and ophthalmopathy.

Sequences were derived from peripheral blood mononuclear cells (PBMCs), sampled at new diagnosis, from a patient treated with antithyroid drugs. The receptors stem from a woman in her forties or fifties with Graves disease.

In its sample, this clonotype was seen many times. V is TRBV10-3 and J is TRBJ2-7, with D possibly matching TRBD2 (5 bases). Germline values: CDR1 ENHRY, CDR2 SYGVKD. CDR3 size: 15 residues. Between the trimmed V and J ends, which lost 2 bases and 4 bases, there was a span of 15 bases. CDR3: CAISEPGLNGYEQYF. The DNA for the CDR3 is TGTGCCATCAGTGAGCCAGGACTCAACGGATACGAGCAGTACTTC.

Many counts were recorded for this clonotype. The rearrangement uses TRBV28 and TRBJ2-5; TRBD2 agrees at 9 bases. J gave up 3 bases and V 6 bases, and 5 bases lay outside the gene matches. The CDR3 has 14 amino acids. From germline, CDR1 is MDHEN and CDR2 SYDVKM. CDR3 in amino acids: CASRPGTSKETQYF. The CDR3 region has the DNA TGTGCCAGCAGACCAGGGACTAGCAAAGAGACCCAGTACTTC.

This clonotype turned up a few times. V and J are TRBV4-1 and TRBJ1-5; D perhaps matches TRBD1 (6 bases). Germline values: CDR1 MGHRA, CDR2 YSYEKL. Trimming pared 2 bases from V and 4 bases from J, leaving 18 bases between. The CDR3 is 17 amino acids. CDR3 region: CASSQSPFEGGNQPQHF. The DNA for the CDR3 is TGCGCCAGCAGCCAAAGCCCCTTTGAGGGGGGGAATCAGCCCCAGCATTTT.

This clonotype has at least ten counts. The J gene is TRBJ2-1, the V gene TRBV12-3 or TRBV12-4; 14 bases align to TRBD2. The CDR3 contains 15 residues. Trimming cost V 6 bases and J 6 bases; bases outside gene matches: 4. CDR3 sequence reads: CASRGTSGSGNEQFF. CDR3 sequence (DNA): TGTGCCAGCAGGGGGACTAGCGGGAGCGGCAATGAGCAGTTCTTC.

This clonotype was counted many times. In DNA, the CDR3 is TGTGCCAGCAGTGCCTACAGGGGGCGAGAGACCCAGTACTTC. Translating gives CASSAYRGRETQYF. The rearrangement links TRBV28 to TRBJ2-5; 9 bases align to TRBD1. The CDR3 is made up of 14 amino acids. V trimming: 5 bases; J trimming: 4 bases; junction bases outside the gene matches: 5. The germline gives CDR1 MDHEN, CDR2 SYDVKM.

In its sample, this clonotype was seen a few times. This rearrangement joins TRBV5-1 to TRBJ2-4; D remains unclear. This CDR3 comprises 14 residues. The germline gives CDR1 SGHRS, CDR2 YFSETQ. Trimming pared 3 bases from V and 5 bases from J, leaving 12 bases between. CDR3 DNA sequence: TGCGCCAGCAGCTGGTTTGGTGTCGAAAACATTCAGTACTTC. Translation: CASSWFGVENIQYF.

About this clonotype: It may be a read error: a sequence one base away is much more abundant. The chain is built from TRBV6-2 or TRBV6-3 and TRBJ2-7, with 8 bases that match TRBD2. The CDR3 contains 18 residues. Germline loops: CDR1 MNHEY, CDR2 SVGEGT. The chain's CDR3 is CANSEEGLREGPSSEQYF. CDR3 in DNA: TGTGCCAACAGTGAAGAAGGTCTACGGGAGGGTCCTTCTAGCGAGCAGTACTTC.

This clonotype appeared many times. J is TRBJ1-4 and V is TRBV10-3; tentative D call: TRBD1 (5 bases). There are 14 residues in the CDR3. Germline CDR1 reads ENHRY; CDR2 reads SYGVKD. Trimming stripped 6 bases from V and 0 bases from J, with 8 bases between. This chain's CDR3 is CAISGAATNEKLFF. The CDR3 nucleotides read TGTGCCATCAGCGGGGCCGCAACTAATGAAAAACTGTTTTTT.

This clonotype was seen a handful of times. This chain links TRBV18 with TRBJ2-1; 13 positions agree with TRBD2. CDR1 KGHSH and CDR2 LQKENI come from the germline V gene. The CDR3 runs to 16 residues. Germline trimming cut 3 bases from V and 8 bases from J; bases unmatched to any gene: 7. CDR3 nucleotides: TGTGCCAGCTCACCCCGGACTAGCGGGAGTTCAGATGAGCAGTTCTTC. Residues: CASSPRTSGSSDEQFF.

This sequence joins TRBV7-8 and TRBJ1-5; D is unclear. V was shortened by 4 bases and J by 7 bases, with 17 bases between the two germline ends. The CDR3 spans 15 residues. The germline gives CDR1 SGHVS, CDR2 FQNEAQ. In nucleotides, the CDR3 is TGTGCCAGCAGCTCCCTTAGGAGGGTTTGGCAGCCCCAGCATTTT. This gives the protein CASSSLRRVWQPQHF.

This clonotype has ten or more counts. The rearrangement uses TRBV11-3 and TRBJ2-3; no clear D gene. CDR1 is SGHNT and CDR2 is YENEEA in the germline V gene. V was pared by 5 bases and J by 0 bases, with 12 bases between. The CDR3 loop spans 15 amino acids. The CDR3 region is CASSPQGRSTDTQYF. CDR3 nucleotide sequence: TGTGCCAGCAGCCCACAAGGGCGAAGCACAGATACGCAGTATTTT. Looking up the rest from reference TRBV11-3 and TRBJ2-3 gives the full variable domain: EAGVVQSPRYKIIEKKQPVAFWCNPISGHNTLYWYLQNLGQGPELLIRYENEEAVDDSQLPKDRFSAERLKGVDSTLKIQPAELGDSAVYLCASSPQGRSTDTQYFGPGTRLTVL.

This clonotype has ten or more counts. J is TRBJ1-1 and V is TRBV5-1, with TRBD1 as a possible D gene (6 bases). This CDR3 contains 14 residues. V dropped 3 bases and J dropped 3 bases, with 12 bases sitting between them. CDR1 and CDR2 from the germline V gene are SGHRS and YFSETQ. CDR3 DNA sequence: TGCGCCAGCAGCTGGACGGGGGCGTACACTGAAGCTTTCTTT. Protein: CASSWTGAYTEAFF.

This clonotype was counted between two and nine times. The CDR3 region is CASSQQGALVYGYTF. In DNA, the CDR3 is TGTGCCAGCAGCCAACAGGGGGCCCTGGTCTATGGCTACACCTTC. The chain carries TRBV3-1 and TRBJ1-2; 8 bases are a match to TRBD1. Germline loops: CDR1 LGHDT, CDR2 YNNKEL (reference sequence). J lost 4 bases, V lost 2 bases, and 6 bases had no gene match. The CDR3 consists of 15 residues.

This clonotype was observed at least ten times. The chain employs TRBV6-1 and TRBJ2-1, with unresolved D. Germline V gives CDR1 MNHNS, CDR2 SASEGT. V lost 6 bases to trimming and J lost 0 bases, with 12 bases between them. This CDR3 is 15 amino acids long. For the CDR3, the DNA is TGTGCCAGCAGGAGAAGCCTTAGCTCCTACAATGAGCAGTTCTTC. Its protein is CASRRSLSSYNEQFF.

This clonotype was detected many times. The genes are TRBV18 and TRBJ1-1; D gene ambiguous. Germline V CDR1 and CDR2: KGHSH, LQKENI. V dropped 3 bases and J dropped 2 bases, with 7 bases sitting between them. The CDR3 spans 13 residues. Here the CDR3 reads CASSPIQNTEAFF. The CDR3 DNA follows: TGTGCCAGCTCACCCATCCAAAACACTGAAGCTTTCTTT.

The chain couples TRBV6-5 to TRBJ2-3, with D possibly TRBD1 on 5 matching bases. Germline assignment: CDR1 MNHEY and CDR2 SVGAGI. The CDR3 covers 15 residues. Between the trimmed V and J ends, which lost 0 bases and 3 bases, there was a span of 10 bases. CDR3 in DNA: TGTGCCAGCAGTTACTCAGGGGCTCGGACAGATACGCAGTATTTT. Translated, it gives CASSYSGARTDTQYF.

V usage is TRBV6-1 and J usage is TRBJ1-1; the D gene is possibly TRBD1 (5 bases). V was pared by 8 bases and J by 8 bases, with 27 bases between. The CDR3 spans 16 residues. From germline, CDR1 is MNHNS and CDR2 SASEGT. CDR3 sequence: CASSGTGSFMLTEAFF. The CDR3 nucleotides are TGTGCCAGCTCCGGGACCGGGAGTTTTATGCTCACGGAAGCTTTCTTT.

CDR3 region: CASRGLAWSVEKLFF. CDR3 bases: TGTGCCAGCAGGGGACTCGCCTGGAGTGTTGAAAAACTGTTTTTT. This rearrangement joins TRBV2 to TRBJ1-4; maybe TRBD1 (5 bases). V shed 6 bases and J shed 7 bases, with 18 bases lying between them. Looked up from germline, CDR1 is SNHLY and CDR2 is FYNNEI. CDR3 length: 15 amino acids. The full variable domain, in which reference TRBV2 and TRBJ1-4 provide the parts outside the CDR3, is EPEVTQTPSHQVTQMGQEVILRCVPISNHLYFYWYRQILGQKVEFLVSFYNNEISEKSEIFDDQFSVERPDGSNFTLKIRSTKLEDSAMYFCASRGLAWSVEKLFFGSGTQLSVL.